The source of this TCR beta chain is a study of identical twins. Study-wide results and caveats: Out-of-frame alpha sequences shared by twins showed excess low generation probability. Invariant MAIT and iNKT cells could partly confound zero-insertion analyses. Monozygotic twins shared more out-of-frame TCR alpha than recombination models predicted.

The germline V gene encodes CDR1 MNHNS and CDR2 SASEGT. Trimming took off 5 bases at V and 1 base at J, with 9 bases between the two ends. The CDR3 spans 13 residues. Notes on this clonotype: Its target is unknown.

Template switching (which added a universal primer site) was used, and cDNA carried unique molecular identifiers. TCRdb reprocessed the 5' RACE reads via MiXCR and lists one record per CDR3 protein. The repertoire includes approximately 670,000 distinct CDR3 sequences, around 6% of them detected once, and 1.5% to 2% sits in the top ten. The clonotype comes from a man between 18 and 29 years old in good health. The rearrangement joins TRBV6-1 to TRBJ2-7; D perhaps matches TRBD2 (6 bases). The sequenced sample consisted of naive T cells sorted from blood. The CDR3 reads CASSPRGSYEQYV. CDR3 DNA sequence: TGTGCCAGCAGTCCCCGGGGGTCCTACGAGCAGTACGTC.